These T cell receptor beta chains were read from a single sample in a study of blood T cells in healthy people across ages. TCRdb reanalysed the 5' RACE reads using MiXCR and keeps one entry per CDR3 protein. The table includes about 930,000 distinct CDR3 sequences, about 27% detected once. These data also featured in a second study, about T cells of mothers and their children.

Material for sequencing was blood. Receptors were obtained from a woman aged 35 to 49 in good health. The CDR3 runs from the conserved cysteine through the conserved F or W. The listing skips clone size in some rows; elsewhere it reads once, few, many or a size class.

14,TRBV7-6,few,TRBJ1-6,CASRQGDYNSPLHF
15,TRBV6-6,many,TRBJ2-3,CASRPAGQITDTQYF
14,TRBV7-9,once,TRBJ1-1,CASSLEDRRRKAFF
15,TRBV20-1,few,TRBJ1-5,CSAPPGQGGNQPQHF
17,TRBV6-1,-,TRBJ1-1,CASSEVTGWAMNTEAFF
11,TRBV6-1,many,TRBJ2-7,CASSEASEQYF
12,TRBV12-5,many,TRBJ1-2,CASGRDSYGYTF
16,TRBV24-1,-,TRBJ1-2,CATSDPPGQGSDDYTF
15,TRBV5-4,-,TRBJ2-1,CASSLDSSYYNEQFF
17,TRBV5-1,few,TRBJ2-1,CASSWDNTGGSYNEQFF
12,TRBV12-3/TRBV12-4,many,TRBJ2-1,CASRTYPNEQFF
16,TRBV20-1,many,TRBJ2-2,CSARDTYRQSTGELFF
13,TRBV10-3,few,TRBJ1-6,CAITKYIDSPLHF
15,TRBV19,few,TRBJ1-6,CASSIGTGVNSPLHF
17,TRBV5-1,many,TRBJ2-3,CASSLEASRDPPGTQYF
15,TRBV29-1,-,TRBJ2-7,CSGLKRASGTYEQYF
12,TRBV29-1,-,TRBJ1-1,CSVDTGAAEAFF
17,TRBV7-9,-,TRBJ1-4,CASSLKRSRDIDEKLFF
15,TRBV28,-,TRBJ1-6,CASSLATAWNSPLHF
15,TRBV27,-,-,CASSSLGSGSVEQYF
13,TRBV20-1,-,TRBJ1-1,CSARDQENTEAFF
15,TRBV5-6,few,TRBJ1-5,CASRRMDRANQPQHF
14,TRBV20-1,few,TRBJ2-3,CSARQPGSTDTQYF
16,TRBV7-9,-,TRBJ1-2,CASSPPWQGVIDGYTF